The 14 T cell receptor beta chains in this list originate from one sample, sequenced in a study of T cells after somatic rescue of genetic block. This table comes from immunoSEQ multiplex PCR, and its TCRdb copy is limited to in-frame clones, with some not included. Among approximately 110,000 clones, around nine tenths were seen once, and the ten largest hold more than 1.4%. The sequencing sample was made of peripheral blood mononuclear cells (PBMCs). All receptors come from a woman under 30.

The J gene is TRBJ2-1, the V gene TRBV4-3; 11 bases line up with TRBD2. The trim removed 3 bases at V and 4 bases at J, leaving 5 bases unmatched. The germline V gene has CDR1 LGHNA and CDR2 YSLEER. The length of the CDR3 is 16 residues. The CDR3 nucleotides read TGCGCCAGCAGCCACGGGACTAGCGGAAGATACAATGAGCAGTTCTTC. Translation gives CASSHGTSGRYNEQFF.

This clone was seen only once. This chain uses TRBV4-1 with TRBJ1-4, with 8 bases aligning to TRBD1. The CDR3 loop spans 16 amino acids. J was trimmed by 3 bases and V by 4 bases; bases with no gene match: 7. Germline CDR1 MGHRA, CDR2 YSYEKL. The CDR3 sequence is CASSLGQGGSNEKLFF. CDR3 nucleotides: TGCGCCAGCAGCCTCGGACAGGGAGGCTCTAATGAAAAACTGTTTTTT.

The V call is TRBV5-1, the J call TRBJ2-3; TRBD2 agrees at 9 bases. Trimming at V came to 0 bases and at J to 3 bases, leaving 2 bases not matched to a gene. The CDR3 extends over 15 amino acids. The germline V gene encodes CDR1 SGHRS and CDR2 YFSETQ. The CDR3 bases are TGCGCCAGCAGCTTGGCTAGCGGGGTTACAGATACGCAGTATTTT. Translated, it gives CASSLASGVTDTQYF.

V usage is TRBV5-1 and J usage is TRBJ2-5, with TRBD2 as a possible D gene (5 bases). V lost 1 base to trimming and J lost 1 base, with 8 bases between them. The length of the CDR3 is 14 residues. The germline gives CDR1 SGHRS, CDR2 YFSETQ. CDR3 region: CASSLKRAQETQYF. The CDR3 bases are TGCGCCAGCAGCTTGAAGAGGGCCCAAGAGACCCAGTACTTC.

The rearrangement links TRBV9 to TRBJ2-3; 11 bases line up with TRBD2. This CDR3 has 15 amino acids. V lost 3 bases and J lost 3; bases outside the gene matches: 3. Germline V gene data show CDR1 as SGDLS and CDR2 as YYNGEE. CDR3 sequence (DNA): TGTGCCAGCAGCGGTAGCGGGGGGGCGACAGATACGCAGTATTTT. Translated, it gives CASSGSGGATDTQYF.

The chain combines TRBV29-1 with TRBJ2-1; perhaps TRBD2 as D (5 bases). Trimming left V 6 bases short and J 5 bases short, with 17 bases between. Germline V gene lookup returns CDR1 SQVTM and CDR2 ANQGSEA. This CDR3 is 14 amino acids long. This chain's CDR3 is CSVADWRVHNEQFF. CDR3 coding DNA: TGCAGCGTCGCGGACTGGCGGGTTCACAATGAGCAGTTCTTC.

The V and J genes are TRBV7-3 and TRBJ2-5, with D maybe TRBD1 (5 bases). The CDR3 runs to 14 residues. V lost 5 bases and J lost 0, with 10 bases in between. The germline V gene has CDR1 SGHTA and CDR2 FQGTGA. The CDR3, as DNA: TGTGCCAGCAGCCCTCAGGGTCACCAAGAGACCCAGTACTTC. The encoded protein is CASSPQGHQETQYF.

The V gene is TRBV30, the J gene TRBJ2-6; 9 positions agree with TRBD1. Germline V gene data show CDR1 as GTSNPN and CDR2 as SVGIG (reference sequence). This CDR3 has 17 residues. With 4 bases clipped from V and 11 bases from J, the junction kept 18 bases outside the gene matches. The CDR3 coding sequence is TGTGCCTGGACAATTACCGGGACAGGGCGCCTCCATGACGTCCTGACTTTC. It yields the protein CAWTITGTGRLHDVLTF.

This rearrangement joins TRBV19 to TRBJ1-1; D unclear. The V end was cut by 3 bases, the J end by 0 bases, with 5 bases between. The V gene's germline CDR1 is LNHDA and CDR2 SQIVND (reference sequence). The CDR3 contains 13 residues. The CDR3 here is CASSIEVNTEAFF. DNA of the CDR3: TGTGCCAGTAGTATTGAGGTGAACACTGAAGCTTTCTTT.

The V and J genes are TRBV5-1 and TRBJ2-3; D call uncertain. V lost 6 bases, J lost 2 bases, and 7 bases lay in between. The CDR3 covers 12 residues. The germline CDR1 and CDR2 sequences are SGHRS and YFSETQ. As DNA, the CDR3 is TGCGCCAGCATGGAGTCCACAGATACGCAGTATTTT. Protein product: CASMESTDTQYF.

Here the CDR3 reads CASSFGNNEQFF. In DNA, the CDR3 is TGTGCCAGCAGCTTCGGAAACAATGAGCAGTTCTTC. This chain connects TRBV7-3 to TRBJ2-1; no firm D call. This CDR3 is 12 amino acids long. Germline lookup yields CDR1 SGHTA and CDR2 FQGTGA. V lost 3 bases and J lost 5, with 5 bases in between.

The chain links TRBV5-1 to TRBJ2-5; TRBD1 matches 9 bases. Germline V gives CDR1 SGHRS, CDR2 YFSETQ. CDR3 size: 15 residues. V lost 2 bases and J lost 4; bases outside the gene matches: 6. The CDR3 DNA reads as TGCGCCAGCAGCTTAGGTGGGACAGGGAGAGAGACCCAGTACTTC. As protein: CASSLGGTGRETQYF.

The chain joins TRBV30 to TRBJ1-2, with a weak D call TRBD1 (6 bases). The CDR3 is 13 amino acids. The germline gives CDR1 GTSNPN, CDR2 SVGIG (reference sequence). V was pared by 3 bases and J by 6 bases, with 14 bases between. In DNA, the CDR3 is TGTGCCTGGAGCGGGGCGTACAGGGATGGCTACACCTTC. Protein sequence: CAWSGAYRDGYTF.

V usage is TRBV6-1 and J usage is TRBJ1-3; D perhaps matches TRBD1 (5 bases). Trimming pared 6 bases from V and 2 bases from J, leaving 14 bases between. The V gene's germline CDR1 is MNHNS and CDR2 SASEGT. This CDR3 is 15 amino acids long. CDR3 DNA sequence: TGTGCCAGCAGGGGGACGGTTACTCCTGGAAACACCATATATTTT. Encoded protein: CASRGTVTPGNTIYF.